A single sample gave rise to the 15 T cell receptor beta chains below, sequenced in a study of blood T cell repertoires in COVID-19. Produced via immunoSEQ multiplex PCR; TCRdb's table is partial and in-frame only. The sample records 490,000 or so clones, roughly 90% being singletons. Sequenced material: PBMCs or T cells enriched from blood (not recorded which). These receptors came from a woman aged 40 to 50 who had recovered from COVID-19.

The chain joins TRBV30 to TRBJ1-6; TRBD1 might be the D (6 bases). Per germline, CDR1 GTSNPN and CDR2 SVGIG (reference sequence). Trimming cost V 8 bases and J 8 bases, with 22 bases left between them. The CDR3 extends over 15 amino acids. The CDR3 nucleotides are TGTGCCGTACGGATTGGGGGGGGCAGAGATTCACCCCTCCACTTT. It yields the protein CAVRIGGGRDSPLHF. Together with reference TRBV30 and TRBJ1-6, the CDR3 gives the full variable domain: SQTIHQWPATLVQPVGSPLSLECTVEGTSNPNLYWYRQAAGRGLQLLFYSVGIGQISSEVPQNLSASRPQDRQFILSSKKLLLSDSGFYLCAVRIGGGRDSPLHFGNGTRLTVT.

J is TRBJ2-1 and V is TRBV5-4; 8 bases map to TRBD2. CDR3 length equals 15 residues. The ends lost 0 bases at V and 5 bases at J; junction bases unmatched: 4. CDR1 and CDR2 from the germline V gene are SGHNT and YYREEE (reference sequence). Written as DNA, the CDR3 is TGTGCCAGCAGCTTGGCGGGAGGGCCGAACAATGAGCAGTTCTTC. Amino acids: CASSLAGGPNNEQFF.

This sequence joins TRBV5-4 and TRBJ2-3, with TRBD2 matching over 15 bases. This CDR3 spans 17 amino acids. CDR1 and CDR2 (germline): SGHNT, YYREEE (reference sequence). V lost 0 bases and J lost 6; bases outside the gene matches: 5. CDR3 sequence reads: CASSLAPGTSGRDTQYF. For the CDR3, the DNA is TGTGCCAGCAGCTTGGCACCGGGGACTAGCGGGAGGGATACGCAGTATTTT.

J is TRBJ2-7 and V is TRBV4-3, with D tentatively TRBD2 (6 bases). With 1 base removed from V and 4 bases from J, the gap between germline ends came to 17 bases. This CDR3 has 16 residues. Per the germline V gene, CDR1 is LGHNA and CDR2 is YSLEER. Here the CDR3 DNA reads TGCGCCAGCAGCCAAGCCCGGTCCGGGAGTATGTACGAGCAGTACTTC. This sequence encodes CASSQARSGSMYEQYF.

The chain is built from TRBV11-2 and TRBJ2-1, with TRBD2 matching over 7 bases. The CDR3 is made up of 15 amino acids. CDR1 is SGHAT and CDR2 is FQNNGV in the germline V gene. V shed 5 bases and J 3 bases; nucleotides not matched to a gene: 7. The CDR3 sequence: CASSPSRDYYNEQFF. In DNA form, the CDR3 reads TGTGCCAGCAGCCCGTCCCGGGACTACTACAATGAGCAGTTCTTC.

The chain uses TRBV6-5 and TRBJ1-4; TRBD1 matches at 8 bases. The CDR3 runs 15 residues. The trim removed 10 bases at V and 8 bases at J, leaving 15 bases unmatched. Germline-derived CDR1 and CDR2 are MNHEY and SVGAGI. The CDR3 loop is CATGPKQGEAEKLFF. CDR3 coding DNA: TGTGCCACAGGACCCAAACAGGGGGAGGCGGAAAAACTGTTTTTT.

This clone has a single count. The chain carries TRBV3-1 (or the pseudogene TRBV3-2) and TRBJ1-2; D perhaps matches TRBD1 (6 bases). Trimming removed 3 bases from V and 2 bases from J, with 13 bases in between. The germline V gene has CDR1 LGHDT and CDR2 YNNKEL (reference sequence). The CDR3 is 15 amino acids. The CDR3 region has the DNA TGTGCCAGCAGCCATCTTGGCGACAGGAACTATGGCTACACCTTC. It encodes CASSHLGDRNYGYTF.

This clone was observed once. The chain is built from TRBV4-3 and TRBJ2-5; 11 bases are a match to TRBD2. The CDR3 consists of 17 residues. The junction had 6 bases not matched to a gene; V was cut back by 1 base and J by 2 bases. Per germline, CDR1 LGHNA and CDR2 YSLEER. CDR3 coding DNA: TGCGCCAGCAGCCAAGCCTTAGCGGGAGGGATTCAAGAGACCCAGTACTTC. Translating it yields CASSQALAGGIQETQYF.

The chain links TRBV7-9 to TRBJ2-3, with 11 bases lining up with TRBD2. The CDR3 spans 18 residues. V shed 3 bases and J 0 bases; nucleotides not matched to a gene: 8. CDR1 is SEHNR and CDR2 is FQNEAQ in the germline V gene (reference sequence). CDR3 nucleotide sequence: TGTGCCAGCAGCTTCTCTAAGGGACTAGCGGAGAGCACAGATACGCAGTATTTT. Its protein is CASSFSKGLAESTDTQYF. Filled out from reference TRBV7-9 and TRBJ2-3, the complete variable domain reads DTGVSQNPRHKITKRGQNVTFRCDPISEHNRLYWYRQTLGQGPEFLTYFQNEAQLEKSRLLSDRFSAERPKGSFSTLEIQRTEQGDSAMYLCASSFSKGLAESTDTQYFGPGTRLTVL.

The chain links TRBV6-5 to TRBJ1-1; TRBD1 is a possible D gene (6 bases). CDR1 is MNHEY, CDR2 SVGAGI, per germline. V lost 5 bases and J 0 bases, leaving 10 bases between the germline ends. The CDR3 is 14 amino acids. In nucleotides, the CDR3 is TGTGCCAGCAGTCCGGACAGTCTGAACACTGAAGCTTTCTTT. This translates into CASSPDSLNTEAFF.

The chain has TRBV12-5 and TRBJ2-3, with 11 nucleotides matching TRBD2. CDR1 is LGHNT and CDR2 is FRNRAP in the germline V gene. V was pared by 6 bases and J by 4 bases, with 9 bases of the junction left unmatched. The length of the CDR3 is 16 residues. The CDR3 reads CASGETTSGKADTQYF. CDR3 in DNA: TGTGCTAGTGGGGAAACGACTAGCGGGAAAGCAGATACGCAGTATTTT.

This clone was seen only once. This chain links TRBV7-5 with TRBJ1-4; the D segment call TRBD1 is taken from the table without a DNA check. TRBV7-5 is flagged as a pseudogene. The CDR3 sequence is 14 residues long. The CDR3 here is CARMNGQPNEKLFF. The CDR3 DNA is TGTGCCAGAATGAATGGACAGCCCAATGAAAAACTGTTTTTT.

The rearrangement joins TRBV4-1 to TRBJ1-5, with TRBD1 matching 7 bases. Germline CDR1 is MGHRA and CDR2 is YSYEKL. The V and J ends lost 4 bases and 1 base, in that order; junction bases with no gene match: 10. This CDR3 has 17 amino acids. CDR3 DNA sequence: TGCGCCAGCAGCCTGCGTGGGACAGTCGAGAGCAATCAGCCCCAGCATTTT. Residues: CASSLRGTVESNQPQHF.

The chain has TRBV18 and TRBJ2-5; D uncertain. The CDR3 is 16 residues long. V dropped 6 bases and J dropped 2 bases, with 19 bases sitting between them. Per the germline V gene, CDR1 is KGHSH and CDR2 is LQKENI. CDR3 nucleotides: TGTGCCAGCTCCTTGGAGCCGGCAAACTATCAAGAGACCCAGTACTTC. Its protein product is CASSLEPANYQETQYF. Combining the CDR3 with reference TRBV18 and TRBJ2-5 gives the whole variable domain NAGVMQNPRHLVRRRGQEARLRCSPMKGHSHVYWYRQLPEEGLKFMVYLQKENIIDESGMPKERFSAEFPKEGPSILRIQQVVRGDSAAYFCASSLEPANYQETQYFGPGTRLLVL.

The chain couples TRBV10-3 to TRBJ1-1; the D is unclear. The germline V gene encodes CDR1 ENHRY and CDR2 SYGVKD. CDR3 length: 16 amino acids. With 0 bases removed from V and 0 bases from J, the gap between germline ends came to 11 bases. The CDR3, as DNA: TGTGCCATCAGTGAGTCGAGGGCTGGGATGAACACTGAAGCTTTCTTT. Its translation: CAISESRAGMNTEAFF.